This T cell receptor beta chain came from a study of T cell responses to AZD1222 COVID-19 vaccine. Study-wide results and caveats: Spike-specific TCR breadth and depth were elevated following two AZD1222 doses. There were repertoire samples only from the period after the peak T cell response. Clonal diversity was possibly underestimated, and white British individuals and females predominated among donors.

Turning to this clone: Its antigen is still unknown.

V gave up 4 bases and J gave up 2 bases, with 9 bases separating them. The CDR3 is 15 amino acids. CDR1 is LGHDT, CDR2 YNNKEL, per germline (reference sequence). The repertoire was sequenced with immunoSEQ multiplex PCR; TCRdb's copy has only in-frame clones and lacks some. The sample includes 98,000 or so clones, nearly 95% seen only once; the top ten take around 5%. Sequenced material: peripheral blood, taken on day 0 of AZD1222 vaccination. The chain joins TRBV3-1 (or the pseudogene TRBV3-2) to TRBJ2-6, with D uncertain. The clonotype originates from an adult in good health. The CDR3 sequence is CASSLIMAGANVLTF. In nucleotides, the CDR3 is TGTGCCAGCAGCCTCATAATGGCTGGGGCCAACGTCCTGACTTTC.